This paragraph reports one T cell receptor beta chain. Authors' data handling: Estimated nucleated cell counts came from reference gene primer amplification. Here immunoSEQ multiplex PCR was the method, and the copy in TCRdb shows in-frame clones only, minus some. That table supplies the V and J calls and clone size; D and trimming were determined from the DNA. The sample includes some 170,000 clones, about 81% of them seen just once. Germline-derived CDR1 and CDR2 are KGHSH and LQKENI. The CDR3 totals 14 residues. V trimming: 4 bases; J trimming: 2 bases; junction bases outside the gene matches: 2. The sample comes from a study of blood T cell repertoires in COVID-19. At the level of the study: Acute and convalescent COVID-19 specimens originated in the United States, Italy and Spain.

The sample comprised peripheral blood. The receptor comes from a human donor in a cohort sampled during active COVID-19. This sequence joins TRBV18 and TRBJ2-1, with TRBD2 identical over 7 bases. This CDR3 is CASSRAGAYNEQFF. CDR3 nucleotides: TGTGCCAGCTCACGGGCGGGGGCCTACAATGAGCAGTTCTTC.